The present TCR beta chain was sequenced within a study of blood T cell repertoires in COVID-19. At the level of the study: Some COVID-19 samples were acute and others convalescent; all came from the United States, Italy and Spain.

The protocol was immunoSEQ multiplex PCR, while the TCRdb copy is restricted to in-frame clones and leaves out a portion. Of around 170,000 clones in the sample, 84% are singletons; the top ten hold more than 10%. Recruits, aged roughly 18 to 90 years, lived in 24 US areas. Participants' own reports of clinical history determined their cohort assignment. In Cohort 3, a recovered donor had either two negative PCRs, clearance, or symptom resolution. CDR1 and CDR2 from the germline V gene are KGHSH and LQKENI. The CDR3 covers 16 residues. V was cut by 2 bases and J by 0 bases, with 8 bases left in between.

The clonotype was recovered from a man over 45 who had recovered from COVID-19. Sequencing input: PBMCs or T cells enriched from blood (not recorded which). The chain carries TRBV18 and TRBJ2-6; D may be TRBD2 (6 bases). Here the CDR3 reads CASSPIGGSGANVLTF. The CDR3 DNA sequence: TGTGCCAGCTCACCAATCGGGGGCTCTGGGGCCAACGTCCTGACTTTC.